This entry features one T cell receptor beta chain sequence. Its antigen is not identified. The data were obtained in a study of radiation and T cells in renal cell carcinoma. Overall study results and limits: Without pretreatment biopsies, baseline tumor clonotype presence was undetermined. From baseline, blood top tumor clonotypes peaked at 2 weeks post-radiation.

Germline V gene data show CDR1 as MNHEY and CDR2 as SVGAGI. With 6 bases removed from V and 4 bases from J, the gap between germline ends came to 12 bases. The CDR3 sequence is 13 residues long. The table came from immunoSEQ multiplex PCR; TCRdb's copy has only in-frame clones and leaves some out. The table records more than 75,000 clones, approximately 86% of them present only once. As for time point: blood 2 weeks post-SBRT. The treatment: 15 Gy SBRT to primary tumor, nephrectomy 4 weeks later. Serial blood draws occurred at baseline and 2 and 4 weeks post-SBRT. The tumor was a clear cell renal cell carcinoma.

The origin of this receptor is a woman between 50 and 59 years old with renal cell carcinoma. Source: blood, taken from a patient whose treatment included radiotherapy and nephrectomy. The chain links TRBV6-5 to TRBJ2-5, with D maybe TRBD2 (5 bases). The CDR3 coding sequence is TGTGCCAGCAGCCCAGGAGGTGGAGAGACCCAGTACTTC. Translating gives CASSPGGGETQYF.